This T cell receptor beta chain was sequenced during a study of cytomegalovirus exposure and HLA in healthy donors. For the study at large: Drawn from HLA-typed donors, approximately 86 million unique TCRs were held in an early data release. Study results and caveats: The study flagged about 160 TCR beta chains as cytomegalovirus-associated. Relative to equally common others, HLA-associated TCR beta chains showed greater clonal expansion in a later analysis.

A remark on this clone: Its antigen is not known.

The CDR3 length is 16 residues. After removal of 4 bases from V and 5 bases from J, the junction contained 9 bases not matched to a gene. CDR1 is SGHNT and CDR2 is YYREEE in the germline V gene (reference sequence). With 60 Vbeta and 13 Jbeta primers, the PCR was carried out. Sequencing used immunoSEQ multiplex PCR; TCRdb keeps in-frame clones, though not all of them. The repertoire has 150,000 to 180,000 clones, 65% to 85% of them found once; the top ten carry around 5.6%. The TCR originated in a woman aged 40 to 49 in good health and CMV-seropositive. The gene calls are TRBV5-4 and TRBJ2-3; 11 bases fit TRBD1. Sequenced input: PBMCs. The chain's CDR3 is CASSLGQGAPVDTQYF. CDR3 coding DNA: TGTGCCAGCAGCCTCGGACAGGGGGCGCCGGTAGATACGCAGTATTTT.